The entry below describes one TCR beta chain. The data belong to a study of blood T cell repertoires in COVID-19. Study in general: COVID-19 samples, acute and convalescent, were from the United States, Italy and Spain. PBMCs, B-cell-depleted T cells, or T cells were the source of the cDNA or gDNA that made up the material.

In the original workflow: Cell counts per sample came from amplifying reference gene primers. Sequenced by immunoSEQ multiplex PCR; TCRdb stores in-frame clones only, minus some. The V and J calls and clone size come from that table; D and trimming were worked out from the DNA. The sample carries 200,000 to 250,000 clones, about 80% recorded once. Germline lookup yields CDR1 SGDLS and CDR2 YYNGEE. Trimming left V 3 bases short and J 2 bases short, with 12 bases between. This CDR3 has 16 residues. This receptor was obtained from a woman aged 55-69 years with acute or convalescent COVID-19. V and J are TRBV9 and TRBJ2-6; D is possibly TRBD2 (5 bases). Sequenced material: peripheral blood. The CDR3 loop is CASSGVGGTGANVLTF. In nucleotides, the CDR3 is TGTGCCAGCAGCGGCGTCGGAGGTACTGGGGCCAACGTCCTGACTTTC.